This T cell receptor beta chain came from a study of shared clonotypes between healthy human individuals. Germline values: CDR1 MDHEN, CDR2 SYDVKM. The CDR3 covers 15 residues. Deletions cut 5 bases from V and 4 bases from J, with 17 bases between. General study findings and limits: A few donors held about 5% of naive CD4 clonotypes in common.

A note on this clone: The antigen is not known.

Here immunoSEQ multiplex PCR was the method, and the copy in TCRdb shows in-frame clones only, minus some. This sample has 2 million to 2.5 million clones, with approximately 95% found just once. Free of recent acute infections or vaccinations, the donors were healthy HIV-negative adults. The source is a man between 18 and 35 years old in good health. Some clones in this sample may be carry-over from other donors' samples. The sample consisted of naive CD4+ T cells from PBMCs. Subset given: CD45RA+ positively selected. This chain connects TRBV28 to TRBJ1-2; D is possibly TRBD1 (5 bases). The CDR3 sequence is CASSPPQPGSYGYTF. The CDR3 DNA follows: TGTGCCAGCAGTCCCCCCCAGCCAGGGAGCTATGGCTACACCTTC.